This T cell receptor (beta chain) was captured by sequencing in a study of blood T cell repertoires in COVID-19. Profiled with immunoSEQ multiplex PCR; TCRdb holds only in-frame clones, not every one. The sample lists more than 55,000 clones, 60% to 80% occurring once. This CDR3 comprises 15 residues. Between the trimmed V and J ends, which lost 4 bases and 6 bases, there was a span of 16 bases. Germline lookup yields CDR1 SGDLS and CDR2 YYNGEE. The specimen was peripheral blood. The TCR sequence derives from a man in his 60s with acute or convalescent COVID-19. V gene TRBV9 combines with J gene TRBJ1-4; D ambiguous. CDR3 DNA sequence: TGTGCCAGCAGCTCTTCAGGACTCCTTTATGAAAAACTGTTTTTT. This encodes CASSSSGLLYEKLFF.